Sequencing of this TCR beta chain was carried out in a study of CD8 T cells in ankylosing spondylitis. Between the trimmed V and J ends, which lost 0 bases and 6 bases, there was a span of 9 bases. This CDR3 region has 14 residues. Germline values: CDR1 LGHDT, CDR2 YNNKEL (reference sequence). Study-wide points: Existing reports had already noted some motif variants in reactive arthritis synovial fluid and blood. Typical of ankylosing spondylitis blood, it appeared, was a TCR beta motif of fewer than ten highly homologous variants.

Using quantitative 5'-RACE with molecular barcodes, the authors made TCR beta libraries. TCRdb called the 5' RACE reads again in MiXCR, with one record for every CDR3 protein. This table holds about 240,000 distinct CDR3 sequences, roughly a tenth found once. The sample holds many counts of this clonotype. As yet, its antigen is unknown. Sequences were obtained from blood, either unsorted or a sorted T cell fraction (not recorded which). The gene calls are TRBV3-1 and TRBJ1-5; no clear D gene. The receptor was derived from a male donor with ankylosing spondylitis or in good health (not recorded which). CDR3 sequence: CASSQEVYGQPQHF. CDR3 coding DNA: TGTGCCAGCAGCCAAGAGGTCTATGGTCAGCCCCAGCATTTT. Complete variable domain (other parts from reference TRBV3-1 and TRBJ1-5): DTAVSQTPKYLVTQMGNDKSIKCEQNLGHDTMYWYKQDSKKFLKIMFSYNNKELIINETVPNRFSPKSPDKAHLNLHINSLELGDSAVYFCASSQEVYGQPQHFGDGTRLSIL.